The next 9 T cell receptor beta chains were all read from a single sample in a study of T cells in tuberculosis. Cells were sorted from thawed PBMC rested overnight and stained with GMM-loaded CD1B tetramer, viability dye and anti-CD3. The CD1B tetramers carried C32 glucose monomycolate purified from Rhodococcus equi. This table comes from immunoSEQ multiplex PCR, and its TCRdb copy is limited to in-frame clones, with some not included. The sample has 55,000 to 65,000 clones, about four fifths seen once. Sequenced: CD1b-GMM tetramer-negative cells sorted from PBMCs. The receptors come from an adult woman with latent tuberculosis.

The chain links TRBV27 to TRBJ2-6; 8 bases fit TRBD1. The CDR3 runs 19 residues. J was trimmed by 0 bases and V by 6 bases; bases with no gene match: 13. Germline-derived CDR1 and CDR2 are MNHEY and SMNVEV (reference sequence). This CDR3 is CASRPRGPGVLSGANVLTF. The CDR3 DNA follows: TGTGCCAGCAGACCCAGGGGGCCCGGGGTACTCTCTGGGGCCAACGTCCTGACTTTC.

This clone was detected a few times. The chain combines TRBV7-9 with TRBJ1-2; 9 nucleotides agree with TRBD1. In germline, CDR1 is SEHNR, CDR2 FQNEAQ (reference sequence). The CDR3 runs 12 residues. V was pared by 3 bases and J by 7 bases, with 0 bases of the junction left unmatched. The CDR3 reads CASSLTGGGYTF. CDR3 DNA: TGTGCCAGCAGCTTGACAGGGGGTGGCTACACCTTC.

The chain carries TRBV2 and TRBJ2-4, with 7 bases identical to TRBD1. V lost 7 bases and J lost 1; bases outside the gene matches: 10. The CDR3 sequence is 16 residues long. Germline CDR1 is SNHLY and CDR2 is FYNNEI. CDR3 nucleotide sequence: TGTGCCAGCACTATAGGGGACAGCCTGGCCAAAAACATTCAGTACTTC. Its translation is CASTIGDSLAKNIQYF.

This chain connects TRBV20-1 to TRBJ2-5; no definite D call. The tail of the sequence fits TRBJ2-7 better, so the J call may be wrong. The CDR3 contains 9 residues. Germline V gene lookup returns CDR1 DFQATT and CDR2 SNEGSKA (reference sequence). The CDR3 DNA reads TGCAGTGCACCTTACGAGCAGTACTTC. Residues: CSAPYEQYF.

This chain links TRBV9 with TRBJ1-1; the D is unclear. Per the germline V gene, CDR1 is SGDLS and CDR2 is YYNGEE. V shed 4 bases and J shed 2 bases, with 9 bases lying between them. The CDR3 runs 13 residues. In DNA, the CDR3 is TGTGCCAGCAGCTTTAGCACTAACACTGAAGCTTTCTTT. Translated, it gives CASSFSTNTEAFF.

This chain joins TRBV28 and TRBJ1-4; the D gene is possibly TRBD1 (6 bases). The CDR3 length is 14 residues. CDR1 and CDR2 (germline): MDHEN, SYDVKM. Trimming left V 7 bases short and J 5 bases short, with 14 bases between. The CDR3 DNA sequence: TGTGCCAGCAATTCACAGGGAAGGAATGAAAAACTGTTTTTT. This codes for CASNSQGRNEKLFF.

The chain joins TRBV28 to TRBJ1-6; D is undetermined. In germline, CDR1 is MDHEN, CDR2 SYDVKM. This CDR3 spans 15 amino acids. V lost 2 bases to trimming and J lost 7 bases, with 12 bases between them. For the CDR3, the DNA is TGTGCCAGCAGTTTAGTCTCTGGCGGGAATTCACCCCTCCACTTT. Its protein product is CASSLVSGGNSPLHF.

Only a few counts were recorded for this clone. The gene calls are TRBV29-1 and TRBJ2-1, with TRBD1 identical over 9 bases. J gave up 7 bases and V 4 bases, and 8 bases lay outside the gene matches. Germline V gene sequence: CDR1 SQVTM, CDR2 ANQGSEA. CDR3 length equals 14 residues. CDR3 residues: CSVVPGQGGNEQFF. The CDR3 DNA reads as TGCAGCGTTGTTCCGGGACAGGGCGGGAATGAGCAGTTCTTC.

The chain uses TRBV5-5 and TRBJ2-7; a possible D gene is TRBD1 (5 bases). Germline V gene sequence: CDR1 SGHKS, CDR2 YYEKEE (reference sequence). The CDR3 length is 14 residues. V was clipped by 1 base and J by 3 bases, with 11 bases between them. CDR3 sequence reads: CASSLMGQIYEQYF. In DNA, the CDR3 is TGTGCCAGCAGCTTGATGGGGCAAATCTACGAGCAGTACTTC.